Below are 2 T cell receptor beta chains sequenced from a single sample in a study of blood T cell repertoires in COVID-19 (TCRdb year 2020). Preparation of the library involved the immunoSEQ multiplex PCR assay. Sourced from immuneACCESS, this table was stored by TCRdb with only in-frame sequences that have V and J called. A share of the clones is absent; for the studies checked, an unresolved V gene accounts for under half, and the remainder has no known explanation. The sample contains over 35,000 clones, 90% of them found a single time. Around 20% of the sample belongs to the ten largest clones. Material for sequencing was peripheral blood. Receptors were obtained from a man aged 70 or older with active COVID-19.

This clone appeared a single time. V gene TRBV28 combines with J gene TRBJ1-2; D is perhaps TRBD1 (5 bases). Trimming took off 7 bases at V and 4 bases at J, with 13 bases between the two ends. Germline V gene lookup returns CDR1 MDHEN and CDR2 SYDVKM. CDR3 size: 13 residues. Written as DNA, the CDR3 is TGTGCCAGCATTCCTCAGGGATTCTATGGCTACACCTTC. Residues: CASIPQGFYGYTF.

The V gene is TRBV27, the J gene TRBJ1-5; 8 positions match TRBD1. With V trimmed by 6 bases and J by 7 bases, 11 bases remained unmatched. Germline-derived CDR1 and CDR2 are MNHEY and SMNVEV (reference sequence). This CDR3 spans 15 amino acids. This CDR3 reads CASSRSGTGVQPQHF. The CDR3 DNA reads as TGTGCCAGCAGCCGATCCGGGACAGGCGTGCAGCCCCAGCATTTT.